This TCR beta chain was sequenced for a study of blood T cell repertoires in COVID-19. As originally analysed: Scientists estimated how many nucleated cells there were by amplifying reference gene primers. Profiling relied on immunoSEQ multiplex PCR, and the TCRdb table lists in-frame clones only, not all of them. V, J and clone size reflect that table, while D and trimming were determined from the DNA. The sample contains roughly 180,000 clones, about 91% of which appear only once. There are 14 residues in the CDR3. Trimming took off 6 bases at V and 4 bases at J, with 15 bases between the two ends. The germline CDR1 and CDR2 sequences are MDHEN and SYDVKM.

The sequencing input was peripheral blood. The J gene is TRBJ1-2, the V gene TRBV28, with D possibly TRBD1 on 6 matching bases. The source is a woman in her thirties with acute or convalescent COVID-19. The CDR3 DNA is TGTGCCAGCAGCTCGACAGGACGGGGCTATGGCTACACCTTC. It encodes CASSSTGRGYGYTF.